Here is one T cell receptor beta chain with its context. The antigen remains unidentified. This record belongs to a study of T cell repertoires in cytomegalovirus infection. Turning to the study itself: CMV infection and matching HLA type were both indicated by public TCR beta signatures. General study findings and limits: Summed frequency of public TCR beta families distinguished CMV carriers with the relevant HLA.

TCRdb independently ran MiXCR on the reads; one entry per CDR3 protein. There are a few hundred thousand distinct CDR3 sequences in the sample; 20% to 25% occur only once, and about 20% lies in the top ten. This TCR came from a human donor in good health (CMV status not recorded). Some clones in this sample may be carry-over from other donors' samples. Sequenced sample: CD8+ T cells from PBMCs.

CDR3 nucleotide sequence: TGTGCCATCAGTGAGTCGTGGGGGAAGACTTACGAGCAGTACTTC. Protein: CAISESWGKTYEQYF. J is TRBJ2-7 and V is TRBV10-3; D might be TRBD1 or TRBD2, each matching 5 bases. V was trimmed by 0 bases and J by 4 bases, leaving 13 bases between them. The CDR3 has 15 residues. Germline CDR1 ENHRY, CDR2 SYGVKD.